A single sample gave rise to the 24 T cell receptor beta chains below, sequenced in a study of T cell responses to AZD1222 COVID-19 vaccine. Method: immunoSEQ multiplex PCR; TCRdb's copy keeps in-frame clones and lacks some. The sample consists of about 120,000 clones, about 90% of them appearing once. The sample was peripheral blood, taken on day 0 of AZD1222 vaccination. The receptors here all came from an adult in good health.

The gene calls are TRBV27 and TRBJ2-1, with D tentatively TRBD2 (5 bases). Germline V gene lookup returns CDR1 MNHEY and CDR2 SMNVEV (reference sequence). The CDR3 contains 14 residues. Deletions cut 7 bases from V and 7 bases from J, with 17 bases between. This CDR3 reads CASTPQSGENEQFF. DNA for the CDR3: TGTGCCAGCACTCCCCAATCCGGGGAGAATGAGCAGTTCTTC.

This chain's CDR3 is CASSPPAWSRGPSGTEAFF. The CDR3 DNA reads TGTGCCAGCTCACCACCGGCCTGGTCCAGGGGCCCAAGTGGCACTGAAGCTTTCTTT. The rearrangement links TRBV18 to TRBJ1-1, with D possibly TRBD1 on 6 matching bases. The CDR3 runs 19 residues. Trimming cost V 0 bases and J 4 bases, with 24 bases left between them. Germline CDR1 and CDR2: KGHSH and LQKENI.

The V gene is TRBV10-3, the J gene TRBJ2-7, with D possibly matching TRBD1 (5 bases). The CDR3 runs to 12 residues. V lost 11 bases and J 3 bases, leaving 14 bases between the germline ends. CDR1 is ENHRY, CDR2 SYGVKD, per germline. The CDR3 coding sequence is TGTGCCGTAGGACCAGGGAACTACGAGCAGTACTTC. This sequence encodes CAVGPGNYEQYF.

The genes are TRBV29-1 and TRBJ2-1, with 7 nucleotides matching TRBD1. The ends lost 6 bases at V and 5 bases at J; junction bases unmatched: 4. From germline, CDR1 is SQVTM and CDR2 ANQGSEA. CDR3 size: 12 residues. CDR3 sequence: CSVDRANNEQFF. The DNA for the CDR3 is TGCAGCGTAGACAGGGCCAACAATGAGCAGTTCTTC.

This clone was observed a single time. In DNA form, the CDR3 reads TGCGCCAGCAGCTTGGAGTGGGGGAACAATCAGCCCCAGCATTTT. This encodes CASSLEWGNNQPQHF. The chain has TRBV5-1 and TRBJ1-5, with TRBD1 as a possible D gene (5 bases). Germline CDR1 is SGHRS and CDR2 is YFSETQ. Trimming pared 0 bases from V and 3 bases from J, leaving 10 bases between. The CDR3 is 15 amino acids.

The chain has TRBV6-6 and TRBJ1-2; D not certain. The CDR3 is 16 amino acids. The germline CDR1 and CDR2 sequences are MNHNY and SVGAGI (reference sequence). Deletions cut 7 bases from V and 8 bases from J, with 26 bases between. CDR3 nucleotides: TGTGCCAGCACCATCCGTGGGTTGCCGCACCCTGGGGGCTACACCTTC. It encodes CASTIRGLPHPGGYTF.

J is TRBJ1-6 and V is TRBV18, with 7 bases identical to TRBD1. The CDR3 is 14 residues long. The germline gives CDR1 KGHSH, CDR2 LQKENI. Trimming took 4 bases from V and 6 from J; bases not matched to a gene: 3. The CDR3 here is CASSHRGGNSPLHF. For the CDR3, the DNA is TGTGCCAGCTCACACAGGGGAGGTAATTCACCCCTCCACTTT.

The chain recombines TRBV5-1 with TRBJ2-3, with 9 positions matching TRBD1. The CDR3 has 16 residues. Per germline, CDR1 SGHRS and CDR2 YFSETQ. V gave up 4 bases and J gave up 2 bases; unmatched junction bases: 8. The CDR3 coding sequence is TGCGCCAGCAGCCTCGGGACAGGGTCACCCACAGATACGCAGTATTTT. Protein: CASSLGTGSPTDTQYF.

The chain couples TRBV18 to TRBJ2-1; the match to TRBD1 covers 9 bases. CDR3 length: 14 residues. CDR1 is KGHSH and CDR2 is LQKENI in the germline V gene. V shed 6 bases and J 6 bases; nucleotides not matched to a gene: 6. The CDR3 reads CASSLGTGFNEQFF. CDR3 nucleotides: TGTGCCAGCTCCCTCGGGACAGGGTTCAATGAGCAGTTCTTC.

The chain links TRBV9 to TRBJ1-6; weak D call: TRBD1 (5 bases). Trimming took 4 bases from V and 6 from J, leaving 11 bases between them. From germline, CDR1 is SGDLS and CDR2 YYNGEE. The CDR3 extends over 14 amino acids. The CDR3 spells CASSRGTFNSPLHF. The CDR3, as DNA: TGTGCCAGCAGCCGCGGGACTTTTAATTCACCCCTCCACTTT.

The rearrangement links TRBV10-2 to TRBJ1-2, with D possibly matching TRBD1 (6 bases). Trimming cost V 4 bases and J 13 bases, with 16 bases left between them. Germline V CDR1 and CDR2: WSHSY, SAAADI. There are 12 residues in the CDR3. In DNA, the CDR3 is TGCGCCAGCAGTGGGTGGGACAAAGTGACCACCTTC. Amino acid sequence: CASSGWDKVTTF.

The chain is built from TRBV7-6 and TRBJ1-6; 7 bases map to TRBD1. The CDR3 has 15 residues. Per the germline V gene, CDR1 is SGHVS and CDR2 is FNYEAQ. Germline trimming cut 0 bases from V and 10 bases from J; bases unmatched to any gene: 6. In nucleotides, the CDR3 is TGTGCCAGCAGCTTAGCGCAGGACAGGAGATCACCCCTCCACTTT. This translates into CASSLAQDRRSPLHF.

The CDR3 region has the DNA TGTGCCACCAGCAGAGACCTGGAGACAGATGCTTTCAATGGCTACACCTTC. This encodes CATSRDLETDAFNGYTF. The chain has TRBV15 and TRBJ1-2; D may be TRBD1 (5 bases). In germline, CDR1 is LNHNV, CDR2 YYDKDF (reference sequence). CDR3 size: 17 residues. Trimming shortened V by 0 bases and J by 6 bases, and 20 bases separated the two germline ends.

The V call is TRBV5-5, the J call TRBJ2-7; 9 bases align to TRBD1. V dropped 6 bases and J dropped 5; count of bases not matched to a gene: 9. In germline, CDR1 is SGHKS, CDR2 YYEKEE (reference sequence). This CDR3 region has 14 residues. CDR3 sequence (DNA): TGTGCCAGCATGCAACAGGGGGCGTCCAACGAGCAGTACTTC. Translation: CASMQQGASNEQYF.

J is TRBJ2-3 and V is TRBV6-4; D uncertain. The V end lost 3 bases, the J end lost 5 bases, and 15 bases lay between the germline ends. CDR1 and CDR2 from the germline V gene are MRHNA and SNTAGT. The CDR3 consists of 15 residues. CDR3 coding DNA: TGTGCCAGCAGTGAAGAGGACGGTTCCCTAGATACGCAGTATTTT. It is translated as CASSEEDGSLDTQYF.

The chain links TRBV7-9 to TRBJ1-2, with 10 nucleotides matching TRBD1. V lost 2 bases and J lost 12; bases outside the gene matches: 9. CDR3 length: 14 amino acids. Germline V gene lookup returns CDR1 SEHNR and CDR2 FQNEAQ (reference sequence). CDR3 sequence (DNA): TGTGCCAGCAGCTTAATTGGACAGGGGGAGGAAGACACCTTC. Translation: CASSLIGQGEEDTF.

This chain joins TRBV12-3 or TRBV12-4 and TRBJ2-7; possible D gene TRBD2, 6 bases. The germline V and J ends were trimmed by 3 bases and 5 bases, with 11 bases remaining between them. There are 13 residues in the CDR3. The CDR3 region is CASSLRGLHEQYF. The CDR3 DNA reads as TGTGCCAGCAGTTTGAGGGGACTCCACGAGCAGTACTTC.

This sequence joins TRBV7-9 and TRBJ2-7, with D tentatively TRBD2 (5 bases). The germline CDR1 and CDR2 sequences are SEHNR and FQNEAQ (reference sequence). V was clipped by 5 bases and J by 5 bases, with 10 bases between them. This CDR3 has 12 residues. The CDR3 loop reads CASSPDWNEQYF. In DNA, the CDR3 is TGTGCCAGCAGCCCGGACTGGAACGAGCAGTACTTC.

The chain links TRBV5-5 to TRBJ1-1, with D unresolved. CDR3 length equals 14 residues. CDR1 is SGHKS, CDR2 YYEKEE, per germline (reference sequence). Deletions cut 4 bases from V and 1 base from J, with 11 bases between. Here the CDR3 reads CASSTLTPNTEAFF. The CDR3 DNA reads as TGTGCCAGCAGCACGCTCACCCCGAACACTGAAGCTTTCTTT.

This clone was picked up one time. The V gene is TRBV9, the J gene TRBJ2-1; D gene ambiguous. This CDR3 has 15 amino acids. Germline V gene lookup returns CDR1 SGDLS and CDR2 YYNGEE. Trimming left V 3 bases short and J 0 bases short, with 10 bases between. The CDR3 nucleotides read TGTGCCAGCAGCGCAGACGGAAGCTCCTACAATGAGCAGTTCTTC. Translating gives CASSADGSSYNEQFF. The full variable domain, in which reference TRBV9 and TRBJ2-1 provide the parts outside the CDR3, is DSGVTQTPKHLITATGQRVTLRCSPRSGDLSVYWYQQSLDQGLQFLIQYYNGEERAKGNILERFSAQQFPDLHSELNLSSLELGDSALYFCASSADGSSYNEQFFGPGTRLTVL.

The CDR3 DNA sequence: TGCAGCGTCACCGGGACAATGAACACTGAAGCTTTCTTT. Amino acids: CSVTGTMNTEAFF. This rearrangement joins TRBV29-1 to TRBJ1-1, with TRBD1 as a possible D gene (6 bases). The CDR3 is 13 amino acids. Germline V gene lookup returns CDR1 SQVTM and CDR2 ANQGSEA. Trimming took off 6 bases at V and 0 bases at J, with 11 bases between the two ends.

This sequence joins TRBV6-5 and TRBJ2-1; the D is unclear. The germline V and J ends were trimmed by 2 bases and 5 bases, with 13 bases remaining between them. The CDR3 contains 15 residues. Germline-derived CDR1 and CDR2 are MNHEY and SVGAGI. CDR3 loop: CASSYGYELNNEQFF. CDR3 sequence (DNA): TGTGCCAGCAGTTACGGTTACGAGCTTAACAATGAGCAGTTCTTC.

V is TRBV9 and J is TRBJ1-6; D is unclear. The germline CDR1 and CDR2 sequences are SGDLS and YYNGEE. CDR3 length equals 13 residues. Trimming left V 0 bases short and J 7 bases short, with 5 bases between. CDR3 amino acids: CASSVGSNSPLHF. CDR3 DNA: TGTGCCAGCAGCGTAGGGTCCAATTCACCCCTCCACTTT.

The chain uses TRBV28 and TRBJ2-7, with 15 nucleotides matching TRBD2. This CDR3 is 17 amino acids long. Unmatched junction bases numbered 6, after V lost 2 bases and J lost 4 bases. Germline values: CDR1 MDHEN, CDR2 SYDVKM. The CDR3 bases are TGTGCCAGCAGTTTAACCCGAGGGACTAGCGGGGGGTACGAGCAGTACTTC. It translates to CASSLTRGTSGGYEQYF. Full variable domain (rest looked up from reference TRBV28 and TRBJ2-7): DVKVTQSSRYLVKRTGEKVFLECVQDMDHENMFWYRQDPGLGLRLIYFSYDVKMKEKGDIPEGYSVSREKKERFSLILESASTNQTSMYLCASSLTRGTSGGYEQYFGPGTRLTVT.